Each of the 21 T cell receptor beta chains below was sequenced from the same sample in a study of tumor and adjacent non-tumor tissue in lung cancer. Three rounds of nested PCR, following a modified ARM-PCR protocol, produced the TCRbeta library. TCRdb re-called the multiplex PCR reads with MiXCR, one entry per CDR3 protein. The table includes roughly 43,000 distinct CDR3 sequences, roughly 66% detected once. RNA was extracted from bulk tissue without any cell sorting. Distant lung tissue was collected more than 3 cm away from the tumor edge. The sequenced sample consisted of distant non-tumor lung tissue. Every receptor here comes from a man in his fifties with non-small cell lung cancer.

On this clonotype: Germline is not matched at one junction end, which may reflect a read error. This chain uses TRBV10-3 with TRBJ2-3; D possibly corresponds to TRBD1 (6 bases). CDR1 ENHRY and CDR2 SYGVKD come from the germline V gene. The CDR3 covers 15 residues. The CDR3 nucleotides read TGTGCCGTTAGTGGTTTGACAGGAGGACAAAATACGCATTATTTT. This codes for CAVSGLTGGQNTHYF.

This chain uses TRBV10-2 with TRBJ2-5; D gene unclear. There are 14 residues in the CDR3. Trimming took off 9 bases at V and 2 bases at J, with 16 bases between the two ends. Germline assignment: CDR1 WSHSY and CDR2 SAAADI. DNA for the CDR3: TGCGCCAGAAGACTCTCGAGAGTGCAAGAGACCCAGTACTTC. Its translation: CARRLSRVQETQYF.

The V gene is TRBV5-6, the J gene TRBJ2-7, with D perhaps matching TRBD1 (6 bases). CDR1 and CDR2 (germline): SGHDT, YYEEEE. The CDR3 has 14 residues. V was pared by 4 bases and J by 1 base, with 12 bases between. CDR3 nucleotide sequence: TGTGCCAGCAGCCAGGGGCAGGAGTCCTACGAGCAGTACTTC. Translating gives CASSQGQESYEQYF.

As to this clonotype: Germline and junction disagree at one end, which may indicate a read error. The chain couples TRBV6-1 to TRBJ1-1, with D maybe TRBD1 (5 bases). The CDR3 runs 14 residues. The germline gives CDR1 MNHNS, CDR2 SASEGT. Here the CDR3 reads CANSVGGTNTEAFF. The CDR3 nucleotides read TGTGCCAACAGTGTAGGAGGGACGAACACTGAAGCTTTCTTT.

This clonotype has more than one count but fewer than ten. This may come from a read error, since a much larger clone is one base off. This chain connects TRBV6-1 to TRBJ2-7; no reliable D call. CDR1 and CDR2 (germline): MNHNS, SASEGT. The CDR3 sequence is 13 residues long. V was trimmed by 6 bases and J by 0 bases, leaving 9 bases between them. The CDR3 loop reads CASSDMYSYEQYF. The CDR3, as DNA: TGTGCCAGCAGCGACATGTACTCCTACGAGCAGTACTTC.

The chain employs TRBV6-6 and TRBJ1-1; D unclear. CDR3 size: 12 residues. V lost 4 bases and J 5 bases, leaving 8 bases between the germline ends. CDR1 is MNHNY and CDR2 is SVGAGI in the germline V gene (reference sequence). CDR3 sequence: CASSFSGTEAFF. The CDR3 region has the DNA TGTGCCAGCAGTTTCAGTGGAACTGAAGCTTTCTTT.

This sequence joins TRBV27 and TRBJ2-1; tentatively, D is TRBD1 (6 bases). The ends were cut back, 2 bases at V and 4 bases at J, with 15 bases in the middle. From germline, CDR1 is MNHEY and CDR2 SMNVEV (reference sequence). The CDR3 is 16 residues long. CDR3 DNA sequence: TGTGCCAGCAGTTTAATCCCCATACAGGGTTACAATGAGCAGTTCTTC. Encoded protein: CASSLIPIQGYNEQFF.

The sample holds many counts of this clonotype. The V call is TRBV6-5, the J call TRBJ2-1, with TRBD1 matching over 8 bases. Germline V lookup: CDR1 MNHEY, CDR2 SVGAGI. CDR3 size: 16 residues. The J segment lost 4 bases and the V segment lost 2 bases, leaving 7 bases of the junction unmatched. CDR3 in DNA: TGTGCCAGCAGTTACCACCCGGGACAGGCTTACAATGAGCAGTTCTTC. This codes for CASSYHPGQAYNEQFF.

This clonotype occurred many times. The chain's CDR3 is CASSLTGIYEQYF. CDR3 coding DNA: TGTGCCAGCAGTTTAACAGGGATCTACGAGCAGTACTTC. V is TRBV28 and J is TRBJ2-7, with D possibly matching TRBD1 (6 bases). The germline V and J ends were trimmed by 2 bases and 3 bases, with 8 bases remaining between them. From germline, CDR1 is MDHEN and CDR2 SYDVKM. This CDR3 spans 13 amino acids.

The rearrangement uses TRBV5-4 and TRBJ2-2; TRBD2 matches at 8 bases. Losses at the gene ends were 7 bases for V and 5 bases for J; bases not matched to a gene: 19. The germline V gene has CDR1 SGHNT and CDR2 YYREEE (reference sequence). There are 18 residues in the CDR3. The CDR3 is CASCSRSGGLMGTGELFF. Written as DNA, the CDR3 is TGTGCCAGCTGCTCCCGGAGCGGGGGCCTTATGGGAACCGGGGAGCTGTTTTTT.

As to this clonotype: Germline is not matched at one junction end, which may reflect a read error. The gene calls are TRBV12-3 or TRBV12-4 and TRBJ2-6; D assignment may be TRBD1 or TRBD2 (5 bases each). CDR3 length: 16 amino acids. The CDR3 nucleotides read TGTGCCAGCAGGATTGAGGGGAGCGGTGGGGCCAACGTCCTGACCTTC. This sequence encodes CASRIEGSGGANVLTF.

Comment on this clonotype: One end of the junction fails to match germline, which may point to a read error. This chain connects TRBV5-1 to TRBJ2-7; TRBD2 might be the D (5 bases). The CDR3 runs to 14 residues. The V gene's germline CDR1 is SGHRS and CDR2 YFSETQ. CDR3 sequence reads: CASGLRAGGLEQYF. CDR3 DNA: TGCGCCAGCGGCTTGAGGGCCGGCGGATTGGAACAGTACTTC.

This clonotype was detected a few times. The V gene is TRBV20-1, the J gene TRBJ2-2; D may be TRBD2 (5 bases). The CDR3 sequence is 14 residues long. V lost 6 bases and J lost 5, with 16 bases in between. Germline CDR1 DFQATT, CDR2 SNEGSKA (reference sequence). For the CDR3, the DNA is TGCAGTGCCCCAAGAGGGCCGGGAACCGGGGAGCTGTTTTTT. Its protein is CSAPRGPGTGELFF.

For this clonotype: With a much larger clone just one base away, this may be a read error. The V gene is TRBV6-2 or TRBV6-3, the J gene TRBJ2-3; D might be TRBD2 (6 bases). The CDR3 loop spans 15 amino acids. CDR1 is MNHEY, CDR2 SVGEGT, per germline. Written as DNA, the CDR3 is TGTGCCAGCAGTTACGCTAAGCTAGCGAGAGATACGCCGTATTTT. Protein: CASSYAKLARDTPYF.

On this clonotype: An end of the junction differs from the germline gene, which may be a read error. The chain recombines TRBV4-2 with TRBJ2-7, with D possibly being TRBD1 (6 bases). This CDR3 has 13 amino acids. From germline, CDR1 is LGHNA and CDR2 YNFKEQ. The CDR3: CASSWGRAYGQYF. The CDR3 region has the DNA TGTGCCAGCAGCTGGGGGCGAGCGTACGGGCAGTACTTC.

This clonotype was seen repeatedly, ten times or more. This likely comes from a read error, as the CDR3 has no conserved phenylalanine or tryptophan at its end. This chain uses TRBV5-4 with TRBJ2-1; 11 bases are shared with TRBD1. Germline CDR1 is SGHNT and CDR2 is YYREEE (reference sequence). The length of the CDR3 is 15 residues. The junction had 6 bases not matched to a gene; V was cut back by 4 bases and J by 6 bases. The CDR3 loop reads CASSPDRGRINEQFL. The CDR3 DNA follows: TGTGCCAGCAGCCCGGACAGGGGGCGCATCAATGAGCAGTTCCTC.

The chain joins TRBV5-1 to TRBJ1-3; D gene unclear. The V end was cut by 0 bases, the J end by 6 bases, with 13 bases between. The CDR3 spans 15 residues. Germline V lookup: CDR1 SGHRS, CDR2 YFSETQ. In nucleotides, the CDR3 is TGCGCCAGCAGCTTGGGAGGAGTGGTCGAAAACACCATATATTTT. This encodes CASSLGGVVENTIYF. Full variable domain (outside the CDR3, taken from reference TRBV5-1 and TRBJ1-3): KAGVTQTPRYLIKTRGQQVTLSCSPISGHRSVSWYQQTPGQGLQFLFEYFSETQRNKGNFPGRFSGRQFSNSRSEMNVSTLELGDSALYLCASSLGGVVENTIYFGEGSWLTVV.

Many counts were recorded for this clonotype. DNA for the CDR3: TGCGCCAGCAGCCTTGGGACAGACTATGGCTACACCTTC. Its translation: CASSLGTDYGYTF. The V call is TRBV4-1, the J call TRBJ1-2; 7 bases are a match to TRBD1. This CDR3 spans 13 amino acids. CDR1 and CDR2 from the germline V gene are MGHRA and YSYEKL. Losses at the gene ends were 4 bases for V and 3 bases for J; bases not matched to a gene: 2.

Points on this clonotype: The germline gene is not matched at one end of the junction; a read error may be the cause. The genes are TRBV12-3 or TRBV12-4 and TRBJ1-1, with D unclear. The CDR3 runs to 12 residues. CDR3 in amino acids: CASSLERVEAFF. For the CDR3, the DNA is TGTGCCAGCAGTTTGGAGAGGGTTGAAGCTTTCTTC.

The chain employs TRBV4-2 and TRBJ2-1; 10 positions agree with TRBD2. Germline V gene sequence: CDR1 LGHNA, CDR2 YNFKEQ. The CDR3 has 16 residues. The CDR3 DNA reads as TGTTTCAGCAGCCAAGATTTAGCGGGAGGTTACAATGAGCAGTTCTTC. It yields the protein CFSSQDLAGGYNEQFF.

The rearrangement joins TRBV24-1 to TRBJ2-5; 9 nucleotides align to TRBD2. The germline V gene encodes CDR1 KGHDR and CDR2 SFDVKD. Trimming removed 1 base from V and 5 bases from J; junction bases left unmatched: 7. The CDR3 loop spans 16 amino acids. CDR3 region: CATSDLVAGVVETQYF. The CDR3 DNA sequence: TGTGCCACCAGTGATTTAGTAGCGGGAGTGGTGGAGACCCAGTACTTC.